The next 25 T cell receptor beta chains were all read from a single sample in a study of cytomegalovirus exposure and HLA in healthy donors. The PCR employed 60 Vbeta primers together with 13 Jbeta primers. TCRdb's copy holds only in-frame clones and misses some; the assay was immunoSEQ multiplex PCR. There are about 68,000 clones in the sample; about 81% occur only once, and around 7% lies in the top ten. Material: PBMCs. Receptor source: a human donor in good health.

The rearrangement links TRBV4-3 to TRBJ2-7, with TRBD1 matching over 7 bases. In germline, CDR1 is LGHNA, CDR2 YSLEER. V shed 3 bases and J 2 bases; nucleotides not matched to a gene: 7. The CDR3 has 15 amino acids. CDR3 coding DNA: TGCGCCAGCAGCCATCGACAGGGTGGACCCTACGAGCAGTACTTC. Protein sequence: CASSHRQGGPYEQYF.

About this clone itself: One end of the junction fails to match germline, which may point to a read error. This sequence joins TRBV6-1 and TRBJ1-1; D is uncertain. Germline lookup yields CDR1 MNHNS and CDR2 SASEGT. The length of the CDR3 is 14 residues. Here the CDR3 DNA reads TGTGCCGGCAGTGTTGCAGAGGCGAACACTGAAGCTTTCTTT. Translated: CAGSVAEANTEAFF.

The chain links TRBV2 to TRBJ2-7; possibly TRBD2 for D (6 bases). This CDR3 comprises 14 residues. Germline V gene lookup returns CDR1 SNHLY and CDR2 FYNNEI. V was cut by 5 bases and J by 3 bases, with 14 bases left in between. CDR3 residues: CASSLGTLLYEQYF. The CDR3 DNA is TGTGCCAGCAGTTTAGGGACTCTACTCTACGAGCAGTACTTC.

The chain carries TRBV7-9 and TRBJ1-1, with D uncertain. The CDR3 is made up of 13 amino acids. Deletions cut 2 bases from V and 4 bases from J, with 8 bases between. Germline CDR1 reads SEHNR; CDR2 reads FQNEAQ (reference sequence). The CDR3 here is CASSLFPSTEAFF. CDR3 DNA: TGTGCCAGCAGCTTATTTCCGAGCACTGAAGCTTTCTTT.

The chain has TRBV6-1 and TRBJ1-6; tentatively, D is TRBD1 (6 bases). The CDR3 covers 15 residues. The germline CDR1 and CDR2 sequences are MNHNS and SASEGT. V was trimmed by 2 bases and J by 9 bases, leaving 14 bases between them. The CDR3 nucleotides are TGTGCCAGCAGTGAAATGCAGGGGACGAGTTCACCCCTCCACTTT. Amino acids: CASSEMQGTSSPLHF.

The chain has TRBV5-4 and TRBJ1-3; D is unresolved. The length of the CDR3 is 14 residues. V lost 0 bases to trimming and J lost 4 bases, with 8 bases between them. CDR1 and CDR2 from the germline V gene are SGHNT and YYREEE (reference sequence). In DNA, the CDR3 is TGTGCCAGCAGCTTGGACGGGGTCGGAAACACCATATATTTT. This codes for CASSLDGVGNTIYF.

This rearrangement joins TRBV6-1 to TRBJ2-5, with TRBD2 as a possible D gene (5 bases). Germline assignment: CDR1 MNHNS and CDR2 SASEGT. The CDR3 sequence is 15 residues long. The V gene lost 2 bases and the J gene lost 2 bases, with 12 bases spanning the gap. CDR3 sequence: CASSENTGNQETQYF. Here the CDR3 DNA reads TGTGCCAGCAGTGAAAATACGGGGAATCAAGAGACCCAGTACTTC.

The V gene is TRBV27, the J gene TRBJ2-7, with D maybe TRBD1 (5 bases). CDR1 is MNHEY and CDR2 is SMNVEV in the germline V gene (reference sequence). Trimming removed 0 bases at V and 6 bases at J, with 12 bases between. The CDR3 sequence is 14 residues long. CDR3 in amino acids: CASSLSLTVSEQYF. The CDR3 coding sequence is TGTGCCAGCAGTTTATCCCTGACAGTCAGCGAGCAGTACTTC.

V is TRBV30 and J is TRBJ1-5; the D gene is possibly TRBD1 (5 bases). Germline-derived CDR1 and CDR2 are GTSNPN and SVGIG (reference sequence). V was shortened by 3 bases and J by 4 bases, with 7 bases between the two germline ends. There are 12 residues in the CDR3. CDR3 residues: CAWRDSNQPQHF. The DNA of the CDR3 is TGTGCCTGGAGAGACAGTAATCAGCCCCAGCATTTT.

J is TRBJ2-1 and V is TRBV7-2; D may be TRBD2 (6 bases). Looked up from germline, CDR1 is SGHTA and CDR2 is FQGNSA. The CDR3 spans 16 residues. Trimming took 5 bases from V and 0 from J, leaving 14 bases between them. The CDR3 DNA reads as TGTGCCAGCAGCCGAGGAGGGATGCGCTCCTACAATGAGCAGTTCTTC. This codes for CASSRGGMRSYNEQFF.

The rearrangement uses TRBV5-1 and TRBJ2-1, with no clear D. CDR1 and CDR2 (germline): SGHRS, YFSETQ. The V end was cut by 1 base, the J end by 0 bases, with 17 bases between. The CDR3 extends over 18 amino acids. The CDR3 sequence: CASSLSWALRSSYNEQFF. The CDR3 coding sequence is TGCGCCAGCAGCTTGAGTTGGGCTTTAAGAAGCTCCTACAATGAGCAGTTCTTC.

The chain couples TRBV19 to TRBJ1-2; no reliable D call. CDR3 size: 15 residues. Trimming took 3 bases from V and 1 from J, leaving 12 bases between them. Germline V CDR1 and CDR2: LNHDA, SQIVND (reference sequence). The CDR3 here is CASSIPVSRNYGYTF. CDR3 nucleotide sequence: TGTGCCAGTAGTATCCCCGTCAGTCGTAACTATGGCTACACCTTC.

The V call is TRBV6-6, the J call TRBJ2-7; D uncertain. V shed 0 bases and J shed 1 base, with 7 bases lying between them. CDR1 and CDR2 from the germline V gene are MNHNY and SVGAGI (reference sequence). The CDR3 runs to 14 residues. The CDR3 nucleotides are TGTGCCAGCAGTTACTCCCCCAGGTCCTACGAGCAGTACTTC. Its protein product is CASSYSPRSYEQYF.

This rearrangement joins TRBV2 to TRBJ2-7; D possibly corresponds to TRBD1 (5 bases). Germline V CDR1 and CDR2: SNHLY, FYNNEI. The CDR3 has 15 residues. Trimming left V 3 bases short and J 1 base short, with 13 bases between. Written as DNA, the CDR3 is TGTGCCAGCAGTGAGGACACTTCGGCGTCCTACGAGCAGTACTTC. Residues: CASSEDTSASYEQYF.

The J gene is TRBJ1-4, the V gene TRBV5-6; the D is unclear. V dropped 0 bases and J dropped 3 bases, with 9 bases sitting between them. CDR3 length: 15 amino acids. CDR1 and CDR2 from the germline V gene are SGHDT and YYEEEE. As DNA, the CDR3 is TGTGCCAGCAGCTTGGAGCAAGGAGCTAATGAAAAACTGTTTTTT. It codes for CASSLEQGANEKLFF.

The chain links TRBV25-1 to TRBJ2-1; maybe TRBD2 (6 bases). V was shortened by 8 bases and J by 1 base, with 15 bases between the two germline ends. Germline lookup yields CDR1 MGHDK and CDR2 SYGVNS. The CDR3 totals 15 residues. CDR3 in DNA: TGTGCCAGCGCTATACGCGGGGAATCCTACAATGAGCAGTTCTTC. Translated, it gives CASAIRGESYNEQFF.

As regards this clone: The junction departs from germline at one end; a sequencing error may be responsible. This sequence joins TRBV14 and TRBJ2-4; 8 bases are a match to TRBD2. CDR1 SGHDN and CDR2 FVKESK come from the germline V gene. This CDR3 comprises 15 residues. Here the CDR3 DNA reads TGTGCCAGCAGCCAAGATGTGGTGCAGCGGGGGCCCATAACTTTC. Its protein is CASSQDVVQRGPITF.

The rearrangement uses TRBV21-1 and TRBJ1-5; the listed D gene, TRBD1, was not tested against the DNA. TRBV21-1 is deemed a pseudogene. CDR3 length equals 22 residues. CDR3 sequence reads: CASSKTLMYSGTGKYSNQPQHF. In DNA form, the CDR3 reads TGTGCCAGCAGCAAAACCCTAATGTATTCCGGGACAGGGAAGTATAGCAATCAGCCCCAGCATTTT.

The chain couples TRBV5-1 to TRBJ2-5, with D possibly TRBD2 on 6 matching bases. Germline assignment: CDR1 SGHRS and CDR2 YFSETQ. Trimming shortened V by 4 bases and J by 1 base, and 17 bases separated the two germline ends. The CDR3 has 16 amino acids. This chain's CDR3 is CASSIYGTSSQETQYF. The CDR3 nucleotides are TGCGCCAGCAGCATTTATGGGACTTCCTCCCAAGAGACCCAGTACTTC.

Here the CDR3 reads CASSPRQGLDTEAFF. CDR3 DNA sequence: TGTGCCAGTAGTCCCCGACAGGGCTTGGACACTGAAGCTTTCTTT. V and J are TRBV19 and TRBJ1-1; 7 nucleotides agree with TRBD1. Looked up from germline, CDR1 is LNHDA and CDR2 is SQIVND (reference sequence). The CDR3 is 15 amino acids. V trimming: 5 bases; J trimming: 3 bases; junction bases outside the gene matches: 9.

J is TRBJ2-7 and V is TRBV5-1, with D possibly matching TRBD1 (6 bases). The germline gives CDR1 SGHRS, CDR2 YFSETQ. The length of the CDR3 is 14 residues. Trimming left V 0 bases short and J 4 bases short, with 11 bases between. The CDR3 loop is CASSLGQAGYEQYF. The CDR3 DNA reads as TGCGCCAGCAGCTTGGGACAGGCTGGATACGAGCAGTACTTC.

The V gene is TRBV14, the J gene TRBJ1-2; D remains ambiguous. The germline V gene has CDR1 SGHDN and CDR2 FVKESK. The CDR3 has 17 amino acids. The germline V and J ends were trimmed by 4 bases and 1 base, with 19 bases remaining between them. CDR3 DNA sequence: TGTGCCAGCAGCCCGGCGGGTTGGAGTACGAGTAACTATGGCTACACCTTC. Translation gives CASSPAGWSTSNYGYTF.

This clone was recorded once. The CDR3 protein is CASKVQGTAEQYF. The CDR3 coding sequence is TGCGCCAGCAAGGTTCAGGGGACGGCCGAGCAGTACTTC. The chain uses TRBV4-3 and TRBJ2-7, with a tentative D call TRBD1 (6 bases). Per germline, CDR1 LGHNA and CDR2 YSLEER. V lost 7 bases to trimming and J lost 6 bases, with 16 bases between them. This CDR3 is built from 13 residues.

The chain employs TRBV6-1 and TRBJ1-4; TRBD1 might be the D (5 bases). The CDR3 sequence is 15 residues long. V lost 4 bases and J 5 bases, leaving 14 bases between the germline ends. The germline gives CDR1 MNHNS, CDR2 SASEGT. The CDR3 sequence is CASSAGGARNEKLFF. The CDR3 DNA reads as TGTGCCAGCAGTGCTGGTGGGGCCAGGAATGAAAAACTGTTTTTT.

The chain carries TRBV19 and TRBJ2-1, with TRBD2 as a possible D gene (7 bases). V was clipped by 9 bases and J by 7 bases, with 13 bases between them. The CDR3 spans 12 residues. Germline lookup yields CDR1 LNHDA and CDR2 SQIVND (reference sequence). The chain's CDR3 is CASRGGGNEQFF. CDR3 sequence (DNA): TGTGCCAGCCGAGGGGGGGGGAATGAGCAGTTCTTC.